This TCR beta chain was sequenced for a study of T cells in Graves' hyperthyroidism and ophthalmopathy. Per germline, CDR1 SGHRS and CDR2 YFSETQ. Trimming stripped 9 bases from V and 2 bases from J, with 14 bases between. This CDR3 is built from 13 residues. A remark on this clonotype: Antigen specificity is unknown.

Amplified TCR beta CDR3 regions came from RNA transcripts. During a first-round RT-PCR of the TCR CDR3, the HTBI primer set was used. TCRdb reprocessed the multiplex PCR reads via MiXCR and lists one record per CDR3 protein. The repertoire holds about 510,000 distinct CDR3 sequences, with around 15% as singletons. The PBMCs were taken from about 9.7 ml of fresh peripheral blood. Broader study findings: A median roughly 6.6 months before onset, the model predicted ophthalmopathy. Appearing also in blood were most of the thyroid clonotypes expanded above 0.001.

The sequence came from a woman aged 40-49 years with Graves' hyperthyroidism. V is TRBV5-1 and J is TRBJ1-1; possible D gene TRBD1, 6 bases. The source material was blood. The DNA for the CDR3 is TGCGCCACCAGGGTCAGGGGCAACACTGAAGCTTTCTTT. Translation: CATRVRGNTEAFF. Filled out from reference TRBV5-1 and TRBJ1-1, the complete variable domain reads KAGVTQTPRYLIKTRGQQVTLSCSPISGHRSVSWYQQTPGQGLQFLFEYFSETQRNKGNFPGRFSGRQFSNSRSEMNVSTLELGDSALYLCATRVRGNTEAFFGQGTRLTVV.